The rows below give T cell receptor beta chains drawn from one sample of a study of vaccination effects on CD4 cells after COVID-19. This table comes from immunoSEQ multiplex PCR, and its TCRdb copy is limited to in-frame clones, with some not included. The sample consists of around 30,000 clones, approximately 70% of them appearing once. Antigens for these TCRs are unknown. The source material was CD4+ T cells from PBMCs cultured with SARS-CoV-2 spike peptides, sampled before COVID-19 vaccination. Receptors were obtained from a human donor who had a prior SARS-CoV-2 infection. The CDR3 runs from the conserved cysteine through the conserved F or W. A D gene is named only where the DNA matches it firmly. Size tells how often a clone was seen (once, few, many) or the class of an expanded clone, and some rows leave it out.

J gene	V gene	clone size	D gene	CDR3 protein	CDR3 DNA
TRBJ2-1	TRBV7-3	NA	TRBD2	CASSPAGLAVRNEQFF	TGTGCCAGCAGCCCGGCCGGACTAGCGGTTAGGAATGAGCAGTTCTTC
TRBJ2-1	TRBV7-6	few	TRBD2	CASSLAASGDNEQFF	TGTGCCAGCAGCTTAGCGGCTAGCGGGGACAATGAGCAGTTCTTC
TRBJ2-2	TRBV3-1/TRBV3-2	NA	TRBD1	CASSQGTGSYTGELFF	TGTGCCAGCAGCCAAGGGACAGGGTCCTACACCGGGGAGCTGTTTTTT
TRBJ2-6	TRBV7-2	NA	NA	CASSFFSGANVLTF	TGTGCCAGCAGCTTTTTTTCTGGGGCCAACGTCCTGACTTTC
TRBJ1-1	TRBV2	NA	NA	CASSDRGYTEAFF	TGTGCCAGCAGTGACAGGGGATACACTGAAGCTTTCTTT
TRBJ2-7	TRBV6-5	NA	TRBD1	CASRSWDSPYF	TGTGCCAGCAGGTCCTGGGACAGTCCCTACTTC
TRBJ1-1	TRBV27	NA	NA	CASSPYRQANTEAFF	TGTGCCAGCAGTCCGTACCGACAGGCGAACACTGAAGCTTTCTTT
TRBJ1-1	TRBV20-1	once	NA	CSANGNTEAFF	TGCAGTGCCAACGGGAACACTGAAGCTTTCTTT
TRBJ2-1	TRBV11-2	NA	TRBD2	CASSLGSSGYYNEQFF	TGTGCCAGCAGCTTAGGATCTAGCGGGTACTACAATGAGCAGTTCTTC
TRBJ2-7	TRBV7-3	once	NA	CASSLIGGSYEQYF	TGTGCCAGCAGCTTAATTGGGGGGTCATACGAGCAGTACTTC
TRBJ2-5	TRBV7-7	NA	NA	CASSLGGLVGQETQYF	TGTGCTAGCAGCCTGGGTGGGTTGGTAGGCCAAGAGACCCAGTACTTC
TRBJ1-2	TRBV5-4	NA	NA	CASSLFTSQGYTF	TGTGCCAGCAGCTTGTTCACGTCGCAAGGCTACACCTTC
TRBJ1-6	TRBV6-5	few	NA	CASRAYNSPLHF	TGTGCCAGCAGGGCCTATAATTCACCCCTCCACTTT
TRBJ1-5	TRBV19	once	TRBD1	CASSVRTGGHGNQPQHF	TGTGCCAGTAGCGTCCGGACAGGGGGGCACGGCAATCAGCCCCAGCATTTT
TRBJ2-3	TRBV5-1	NA	TRBD2	CASSFLLSGTDTQYF	TGCGCCAGCAGCTTCCTGCTTAGCGGGACAGATACGCAGTATTTT
TRBJ1-5	TRBV19	few	TRBD1	CASSMGSATQGFNQPQHF	TGTGCCAGTAGTATGGGGTCCGCCACACAGGGGTTCAATCAGCCCCAGCATTTT
TRBJ2-3	TRBV12-3/TRBV12-4	NA	NA	CASKRRVTDTQYF	TGTGCCAGCAAACGCAGGGTCACAGATACGCAGTATTTT
TRBJ2-7	TRBV2	once	NA	CASSRDTTTYEQYF	TGTGCCAGCAGTCGGGACACTACCACCTACGAGCAGTACTTC
TRBJ2-1	TRBV7-2	NA	TRBD2	CASSLTFSGGAAYNEQFF	TGTGCCAGCAGCTTAACGTTTAGCGGGGGGGCGGCCTACAATGAGCAGTTCTTC
TRBJ2-7	TRBV9	NA	NA	CASSVGPPGQSSYEQYF	TGTGCCAGCAGCGTGGGCCCCCCGGGACAAAGCTCCTACGAGCAGTACTTC